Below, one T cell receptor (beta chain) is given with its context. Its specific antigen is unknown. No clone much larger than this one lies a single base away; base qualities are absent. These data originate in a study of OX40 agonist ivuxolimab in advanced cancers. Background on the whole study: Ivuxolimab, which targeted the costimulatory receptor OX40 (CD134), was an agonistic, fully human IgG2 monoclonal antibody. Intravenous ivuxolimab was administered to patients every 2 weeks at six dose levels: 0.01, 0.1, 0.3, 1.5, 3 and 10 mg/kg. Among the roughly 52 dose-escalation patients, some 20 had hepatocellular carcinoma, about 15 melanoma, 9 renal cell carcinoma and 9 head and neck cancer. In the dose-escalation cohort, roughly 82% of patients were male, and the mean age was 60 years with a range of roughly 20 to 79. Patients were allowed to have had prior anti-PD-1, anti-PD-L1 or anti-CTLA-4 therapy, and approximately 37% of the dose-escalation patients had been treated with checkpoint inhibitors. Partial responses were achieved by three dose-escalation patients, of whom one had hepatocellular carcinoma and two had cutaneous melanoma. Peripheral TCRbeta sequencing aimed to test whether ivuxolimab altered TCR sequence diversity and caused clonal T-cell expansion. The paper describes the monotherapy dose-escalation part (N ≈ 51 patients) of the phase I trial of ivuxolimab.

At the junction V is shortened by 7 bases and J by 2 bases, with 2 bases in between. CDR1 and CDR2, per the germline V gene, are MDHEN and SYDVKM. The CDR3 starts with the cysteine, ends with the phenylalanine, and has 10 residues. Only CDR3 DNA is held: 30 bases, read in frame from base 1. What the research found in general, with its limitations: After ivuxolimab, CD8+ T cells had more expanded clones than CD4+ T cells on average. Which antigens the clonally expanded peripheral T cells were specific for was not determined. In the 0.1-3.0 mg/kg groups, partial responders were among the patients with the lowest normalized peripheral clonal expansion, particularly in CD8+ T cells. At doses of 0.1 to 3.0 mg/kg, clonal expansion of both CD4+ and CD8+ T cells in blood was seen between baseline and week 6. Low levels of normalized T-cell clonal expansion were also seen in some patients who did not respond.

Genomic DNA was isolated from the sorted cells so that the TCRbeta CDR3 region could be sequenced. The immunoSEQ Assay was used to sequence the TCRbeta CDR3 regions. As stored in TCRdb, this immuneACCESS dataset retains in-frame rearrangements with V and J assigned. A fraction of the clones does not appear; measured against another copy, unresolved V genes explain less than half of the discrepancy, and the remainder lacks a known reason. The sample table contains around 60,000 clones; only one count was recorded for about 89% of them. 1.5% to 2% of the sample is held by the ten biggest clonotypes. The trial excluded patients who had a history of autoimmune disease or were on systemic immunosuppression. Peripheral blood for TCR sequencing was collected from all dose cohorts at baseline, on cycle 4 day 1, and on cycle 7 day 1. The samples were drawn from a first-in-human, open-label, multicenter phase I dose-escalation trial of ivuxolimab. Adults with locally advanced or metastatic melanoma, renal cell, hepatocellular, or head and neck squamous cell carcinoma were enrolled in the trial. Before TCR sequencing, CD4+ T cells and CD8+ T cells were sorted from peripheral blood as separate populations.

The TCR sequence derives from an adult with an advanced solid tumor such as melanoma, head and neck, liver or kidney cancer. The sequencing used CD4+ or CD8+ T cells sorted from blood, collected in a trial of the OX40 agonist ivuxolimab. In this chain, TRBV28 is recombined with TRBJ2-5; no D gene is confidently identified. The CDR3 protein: CASMQETQYF. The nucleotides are TGTGCCAGCATGCAAGAGACCCAGTACTTC.